These 18 T cell receptor beta chains came from one sample sequenced in a study of spatial heterogeneity in lung cancer (dated by TCRdb to the late 2010s). The library was built by means of 5' RACE. Instrument on record: NextSeq 500. TCRdb reanalyzed the raw reads on its own, using fastp at Q25 for trimming and MiXCR for clone calling, and kept in-frame beta chains. Every CDR3 protein is listed once, alongside the most common genes and DNA of its rows. This sample gives more than 5,500 distinct CDR3 sequences in total; around 7% of them show up just once. Of the sample, roughly 80% is held by the ten largest clones. Per the publication, the time point label means: sample taken at primary tumor resection. Sequenced material: PBMCs, taken at surgery. These receptors were collected from a male donor with early-stage non-small cell lung cancer.

This clonotype was picked up many times. The J gene is TRBJ2-5, the V gene TRBV6-2 or TRBV6-3, with D possibly matching TRBD2 (7 bases). The length of the CDR3 is 14 residues. Germline V lookup: CDR1 MNHEY, CDR2 SVGEGT. V lost 2 bases, J lost 7 bases, and 14 bases lay in between. CDR3 amino acids: CASSYGAGAGTQYF. In nucleotides, the CDR3 is TGTGCCAGCAGTTACGGGGCGGGGGCAGGGACCCAGTACTTC.

This clonotype was recorded many times. The V gene is TRBV7-6, the J gene TRBJ2-1; 9 nucleotides agree with TRBD2. This CDR3 has 16 amino acids. CDR1 is SGHVS, CDR2 FNYEAQ, per germline. The trim removed 1 base at V and 9 bases at J, leaving 10 bases unmatched. CDR3 bases: TGTGCCAGCAGCTTAGTTGCGGGAGGGCCTTGGGGTGAGCAGTTCTTC. Amino acids: CASSLVAGGPWGEQFF. Together with reference TRBV7-6 and TRBJ2-1, the CDR3 gives the full variable domain: GAGVSQSPRYKVTKRGQDVALRCDPISGHVSLYWYRQALGQGPEFLTYFNYEAQQDKSGLPNDRFSAERPEGSISTLTIQRTEQRDSAMYRCASSLVAGGPWGEQFFGPGTRLTVL.

This clonotype was found many times. The V and J genes are TRBV2 and TRBJ1-2; 7 nucleotides agree with TRBD1. V gave up 2 bases and J gave up 4 bases; unmatched junction bases: 7. This CDR3 has 15 amino acids. CDR1 SNHLY and CDR2 FYNNEI come from the germline V gene. This CDR3 reads CASSEPRDRLYGYTF. The CDR3 DNA reads TGTGCCAGCAGTGAACCCAGGGACAGACTCTATGGCTACACCTTC.

This clonotype occurred many times. The CDR3 bases are TGTGCCAGCAGCTTAAACGGGGGCACTGAAGCTTTCTTT. Translation gives CASSLNGGTEAFF. J is TRBJ1-1 and V is TRBV7-7; a weak D match, TRBD1 (5 bases). The CDR3 is 13 residues long. Germline loops: CDR1 SSHAT, CDR2 FNYEAQ (reference sequence). Trimming removed 2 bases from V and 4 bases from J, with 8 bases in between.

This chain joins TRBV2 and TRBJ1-1, with 7 positions matching TRBD1. In germline, CDR1 is SNHLY, CDR2 FYNNEI. J was trimmed by 5 bases and V by 10 bases; bases with no gene match: 10. CDR3 size: 13 residues. The CDR3 is CATRGGQLTEAFF. The CDR3, as DNA: TGTGCCACGAGAGGGGGCCAGTTAACTGAAGCTTTCTTT.

This clonotype was seen more than once but under ten times. The gene calls are TRBV12-5 and TRBJ1-1; tentative D call: TRBD1 (5 bases). The CDR3 consists of 13 residues. Trimming left V 1 base short and J 4 bases short, with 7 bases between. In germline, CDR1 is LGHNT, CDR2 FRNRAP. The CDR3: CASGLGGGTEAFF. Written as DNA, the CDR3 is TGTGCTAGTGGTTTGGGTGGGGGCACTGAAGCTTTCTTT.

This clonotype was observed at least ten times. V and J are TRBV20-1 and TRBJ1-1; 8 positions match TRBD1. Losses at the gene ends were 5 bases for V and 7 bases for J; bases not matched to a gene: 15. The CDR3 length is 15 residues. Germline assignment: CDR1 DFQATT and CDR2 SNEGSKA (reference sequence). This chain's CDR3 is CSAPMRDRRTSEAFF. The CDR3 nucleotides read TGCAGTGCTCCAATGAGGGACAGGCGGACTAGTGAAGCTTTCTTT.

This clonotype was seen many times. CDR3 coding DNA: TGCAGCGTTGCGGGAGGGACAGGGGATAATAAGGCCGGGGAGCTGTTTTTT. It encodes CSVAGGTGDNKAGELFF. The chain employs TRBV29-1 and TRBJ2-2; TRBD1 aligns across 10 bases. The V segment lost 4 bases and the J segment 6 bases; nucleotides outside the gene matches: 14. Germline V lookup: CDR1 SQVTM, CDR2 ANQGSEA. This CDR3 has 17 residues.

There are many counts of this clonotype. The chain joins TRBV20-1 to TRBJ2-3; tentative D call: TRBD2 (6 bases). Germline V gene sequence: CDR1 DFQATT, CDR2 SNEGSKA (reference sequence). This CDR3 is 14 amino acids long. V was clipped by 1 base and J by 0 bases, with 8 bases between them. The CDR3 sequence is CSARGGTSTDTQYF. The CDR3 DNA is TGCAGTGCTAGAGGAGGGACTAGCACAGATACGCAGTATTTT.

This clonotype was seen repeatedly, ten times or more. The chain recombines TRBV11-2 with TRBJ2-7, with D tentatively TRBD2 (6 bases). V was shortened by 5 bases and J by 5 bases, with 31 bases between the two germline ends. The CDR3 sequence is 19 residues long. Germline CDR1 SGHAT, CDR2 FQNNGV. Here the CDR3 DNA reads TGTGCCAGCAGCCCGCCCTGGCGGGATCGGGCTAGACGGGAAAACGAGCAGTACTTC. Protein: CASSPPWRDRARRENEQYF. Full variable domain (missing parts from reference TRBV11-2 and TRBJ2-7): EAGVAQSPRYKIIEKRQSVAFWCNPISGHATLYWYQQILGQGPKLLIQFQNNGVVDDSQLPKDRFSAERLKGVDSTLKIQPAKLEDSAVYLCASSPPWRDRARRENEQYFGPGTRLTVT.

This clonotype was detected only a few times. The chain links TRBV7-9 to TRBJ2-3, with D unclear. The CDR3 has 11 amino acids. CDR1 and CDR2 (germline): SEHNR, FQNEAQ (reference sequence). V lost 9 bases to trimming and J lost 4 bases, with 8 bases between them. The CDR3 sequence is CASRVADTQYF. As DNA, the CDR3 is TGTGCCAGTCGGGTCGCAGATACGCAGTATTTT.

The chain combines TRBV7-7 with TRBJ2-1, with TRBD2 matching over 8 bases. CDR1 is SSHAT, CDR2 FNYEAQ, per germline (reference sequence). The CDR3 is made up of 15 amino acids. The ends lost 5 bases at V and 4 bases at J; junction bases unmatched: 7. CDR3 in amino acids: CASSALAGSYNEQFF. The CDR3, as DNA: TGTGCCAGCAGCGCCCTAGCGGGTTCTTACAATGAGCAGTTCTTC. Combining the CDR3 with reference TRBV7-7 and TRBJ2-1 gives the whole variable domain GAGVSQSPRYKVTKRGQDVTLRCDPISSHATLYWYQQALGQGPEFLTYFNYEAQPDKSGLPSDRFSAERPEGSISTLTIQRTEQRDSAMYRCASSALAGSYNEQFFGPGTRLTVL.

This clonotype was counted ten times or more. The CDR3 nucleotides are TGTGCCAGCACCGATCGGACTAGCGAATACGAGCAGTACTTC. Translating gives CASTDRTSEYEQYF. The rearrangement uses TRBV28 and TRBJ2-7; the match to TRBD2 covers 9 bases. Germline CDR1 reads MDHEN; CDR2 reads SYDVKM. Unmatched junction bases numbered 8, after V lost 7 bases and J lost 4 bases. This CDR3 is built from 14 residues. Full variable domain (outside the CDR3, taken from reference TRBV28 and TRBJ2-7): DVKVTQSSRYLVKRTGEKVFLECVQDMDHENMFWYRQDPGLGLRLIYFSYDVKMKEKGDIPEGYSVSREKKERFSLILESASTNQTSMYLCASTDRTSEYEQYFGPGTRLTVT.

As concerns this clonotype: A read error may be the cause here, since a much bigger clone is one base away. The chain employs TRBV28 and TRBJ2-3, with TRBD2 as a possible D gene (8 bases). CDR1 and CDR2 from the germline V gene are MDHEN and SYDVKM. This CDR3 is built from 13 residues. The CDR3 nucleotides are TGTGTCAGCCTGGGCGGGGGGACAGATACGCAGTGTTTT. It encodes CVSLGGGTDTQCF.

This clonotype was counted only a few times. The V call is TRBV5-1, the J call TRBJ2-3, with 10 bases lining up with TRBD2. The ends lost 0 bases at V and 5 bases at J; junction bases unmatched: 6. There are 16 residues in the CDR3. CDR1 is SGHRS, CDR2 YFSETQ, per germline. In DNA, the CDR3 is TGCGCCAGCAGCTTGGCCATAGCGGGAGGACGAGATACGCAGTATTTT. Protein: CASSLAIAGGRDTQYF. Looking up the rest from reference TRBV5-1 and TRBJ2-3 gives the full variable domain: KAGVTQTPRYLIKTRGQQVTLSCSPISGHRSVSWYQQTPGQGLQFLFEYFSETQRNKGNFPGRFSGRQFSNSRSEMNVSTLELGDSALYLCASSLAIAGGRDTQYFGPGTRLTVL.

This clonotype was observed many times. The chain employs TRBV2 and TRBJ1-1, with D maybe TRBD1 (5 bases). The CDR3 covers 14 residues. V lost 6 bases to trimming and J lost 3 bases, with 14 bases between them. In germline, CDR1 is SNHLY, CDR2 FYNNEI. The CDR3 sequence is CASRGKGWDTEAFF. The CDR3, as DNA: TGTGCCAGCAGGGGTAAGGGGTGGGACACTGAAGCTTTCTTT.

The table lists this clonotype with many counts. The V and J genes are TRBV2 and TRBJ2-3; no reliable D call. CDR3 length: 14 amino acids. From germline, CDR1 is SNHLY and CDR2 FYNNEI. The V end was cut by 5 bases, the J end by 1 base, with 10 bases between. CDR3 coding DNA: TGTGCCAGCAGTCCCGGCGGAGGCACAGATACGCAGTATTTT. As protein: CASSPGGGTDTQYF.

This clonotype appeared many times. The chain uses TRBV3-1 and TRBJ2-1; perhaps TRBD2 as D (5 bases). CDR3 length: 14 amino acids. In germline, CDR1 is LGHDT, CDR2 YNNKEL (reference sequence). The V and J ends lost 10 bases and 8 bases respectively, with 21 bases between them. Here the CDR3 DNA reads TGTGCCACCGGGCCGGGTCGGGGTACAGATGAGCAGTTCTTC. It translates to CATGPGRGTDEQFF.